This T cell receptor (beta chain) is drawn from a study of tumor and adjacent non-tumor tissue in lung cancer (dated by TCRdb to the late 2010s). Regarding the study in general: Patients with adenocarcinoma (approximately 12), squamous cell carcinoma (2) and small cell lung cancer (1) were included in the cohort. Among the roughly 15 patients, ages ranged from roughly 31 to 85 years, some ten were men and 5 were women, and disease was TNM stage I to III. Sequencing generated a total of some 130 million productive TCRbeta reads, averaging about 4.17 million reads per sample. Bulk TCRbeta repertoires were compared between lung tumor tissue and matched distant non-tumor lung tissue obtained from 15 lung cancer patients. For each patient, one tumor sample and one normal lung sample were taken, giving under 35 paired specimens that underwent TCRbeta CDR3 sequencing.

This clonotype is identified as medium-sized (0.01 to 0.1%). What antigen it recognizes has not been identified. Per-base qualities were not stored, and no clone one base away is much larger. RNA was extracted from bulk unsorted tissue and checked for quality with a NanoDrop ND-1000 and an Agilent 2100. Donors were newly diagnosed lung cancer patients admitted for thoracic surgery in China between August and November 2014, without prior chemotherapy. Anyone who had undergone radiotherapy or chemotherapy before, or who had another cancer at the same time, was left out of the study. Pieces of surgical tissue measuring about 1-2 cm3 were kept in RNAlater solution and held at -80 degrees C until needed. As encoded in the germline V gene (reference sequence), CDR1 is DFQATT while CDR2 is SNEGSKA. The CDR3 holds 14 amino acids from the cysteine to the phenylalanine. Only the CDR3 region is kept as DNA, spanning 42 bases read in frame from base 1. The junction shows trimming of 3 bases on V and 0 bases on J, plus 8 bases between the germline ends.

Study-wide conclusions, independent of this receptor: Peripheral blood was not sequenced, so blood TCRbeta repertoires were not examined in the lung cancer patients of the study. Significantly higher TCR diversity (inverse Simpson) was observed in tumor tissue than in normal lung tissue (about 410 vs 180, P = 0.0075, Mann-Whitney U test). A significantly larger cumulative share of the repertoire was made up by the top 100 clones in normal lung than in tumor tissue. TCR diversity was significantly higher in younger patients, and higher tumor TCR diversity was associated with shorter overall and disease-free survival. Only about 15 patients were in the cohort, and the authors stated that larger samples and more detailed clinical data are needed. The sequencing platform is not named in the methods, and unique molecular identifiers are not mentioned.

Library creation used multiplex PCR. Data came from an Illumina HiSeq 2500. TCRbeta libraries were constructed through three rounds of nested PCR with primers (Table S4) according to protocols adapted from ARM-PCR. Before sequencing, PCR products of 200-500 bp were excised from the gel and purified with the QIAquick gel extraction kit. In the authors' own workflow: Trimmomatic was used to clean the reads, FLASH was used to merge the reads into complete CDR3 sequences, and MiTCR was used to assign the reads to V(D)J germline segments. Clonal diversity was computed as the inverse Simpson's index with VDJtools. In-frame sequences without a premature stop codon were defined as productive reads. TCRdb handled the public reads itself, with Q25 trimming in fastp and clone calling in MiXCR, and kept productive beta chains. Every entry covers one CDR3 protein and lists the most common genes and DNA from its rows. The V and J calls were not made by the authors but by TCRdb's processing. This sample lists 70,000 to 90,000 distinct CDR3 sequences; approximately 79% were detected once. Clones ranked in the top ten supply about an eighth of the sample.

Sequencing was done on a sample of lung tumor tissue. The clonotype originates from a woman aged 50 to 60 with non-small cell lung cancer. This chain joins TRBV20-1 to TRBJ1-4; no D gene is confidently identified. The nucleotide sequence reads TGCAGTGCTAGGCGGGGAACAACTAATGAAAAACTGTTTTTT. The translation is CSARRGTTNEKLFF.